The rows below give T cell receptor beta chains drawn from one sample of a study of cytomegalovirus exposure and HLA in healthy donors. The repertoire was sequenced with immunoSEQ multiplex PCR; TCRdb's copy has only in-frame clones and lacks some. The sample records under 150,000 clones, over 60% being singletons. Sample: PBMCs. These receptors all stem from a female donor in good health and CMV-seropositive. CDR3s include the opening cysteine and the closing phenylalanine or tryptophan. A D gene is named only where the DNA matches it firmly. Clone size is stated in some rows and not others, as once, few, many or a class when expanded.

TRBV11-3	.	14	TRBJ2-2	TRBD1	TGTGCCAGCAGCCCTGACAGGGACACCGGGGAGCTGTTTTTT	CASSPDRDTGELFF
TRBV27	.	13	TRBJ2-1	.	TGTGCCAGCAGATGGGAGTGGCACAATGAGCAGTTCTTC	CASRWEWHNEQFF
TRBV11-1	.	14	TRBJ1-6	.	TGTGCCAGCAGCTTAGGGGACAACTATTCACCCCTCCACTTT	CASSLGDNYSPLHF
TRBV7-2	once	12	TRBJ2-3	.	TGTGCCAGCAGCCTTAGCACGGATACGCAGTATTTT	CASSLSTDTQYF
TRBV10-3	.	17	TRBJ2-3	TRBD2	TGTGCCATCAGTGAGTCAGGGCTAGCGGGAGGGCCGGATACGCAGTATTTT	CAISESGLAGGPDTQYF
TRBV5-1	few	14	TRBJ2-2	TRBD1	TGCGCCAGCAGCAAGACAGGGGGGGACCGGGAGCTGTTTTTT	CASSKTGGDRELFF
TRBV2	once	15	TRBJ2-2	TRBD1	TGTGCCAGCAGTTCGGACAGGGATAACACCGGGGAGCTGTTTTTT	CASSSDRDNTGELFF
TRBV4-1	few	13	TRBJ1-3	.	TGCGCCAGCAGCCAAACAAGAGGAAACACCATATATTTT	CASSQTRGNTIYF
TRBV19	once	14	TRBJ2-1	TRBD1	TGTGCCAGTAGTAAGGTGAACAGGGGCAATGAGCAGTTCTTC	CASSKVNRGNEQFF
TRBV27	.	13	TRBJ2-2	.	TGTGCCAGCAGTAGACTTAACACCGGGGAGCTGTTTTTT	CASSRLNTGELFF
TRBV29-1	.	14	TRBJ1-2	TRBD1	TGCAGCGTTGAGCCCCGAGACAGGGAGAGTGGCTACACCTTC	CSVEPRDRESGYTF
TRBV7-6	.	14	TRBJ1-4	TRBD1	TGTGCCAGCAGCACCGGGACAGGGCGGGAAAAACTGTTTTTT	CASSTGTGREKLFF
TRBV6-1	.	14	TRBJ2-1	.	TGTGCCAGCAGTGAATTAGGTGGAGGGGATGGGCAGTTCTTC	CASSELGGGDGQFF
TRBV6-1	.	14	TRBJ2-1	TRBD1	TGTGCCAGCAGTGACGGGACAGGGTCCCATGAGCAGTTCTTC	CASSDGTGSHEQFF
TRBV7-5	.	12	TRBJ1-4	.	TGTGTCAGAAGCTCACAGGTCACCAAACTGTTTTTT	CVRSSQVTKLFF
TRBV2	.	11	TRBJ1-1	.	TGTGCCAGCAGTCCCGGGACTGAAGCTTTCTTT	CASSPGTEAFF
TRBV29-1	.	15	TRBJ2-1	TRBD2	TGCAGCGTTGAACTCACTAGCGGGAGGTCGGGTGAGCAGTTCTTC	CSVELTSGRSGEQFF
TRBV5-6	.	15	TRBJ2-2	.	TGTGCCAGCAGCTTGGTGGCGGGGGCCGGCGGGGAGCTGTTTTTT	CASSLVAGAGGELFF
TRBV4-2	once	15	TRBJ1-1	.	TGTGCCAGCAGCCAAGAGCCTTCCGGGGTCACTGAAGCTTTCTTT	CASSQEPSGVTEAFF
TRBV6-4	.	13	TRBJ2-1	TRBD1	TGTGCCAGCAGTCTGTCAGGGGGCAATGAGCAGTTCTTC	CASSLSGGNEQFF
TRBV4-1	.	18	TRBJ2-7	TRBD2	TGCGCCAGCAGCCCCTTTGGACCCGAGCGGGGGATCGTCTACGAGCAGTACTTC	CASSPFGPERGIVYEQYF
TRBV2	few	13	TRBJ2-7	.	TGTGCCAGCAAGTGGACAGCCTCCTACGAGCAGTACTTC	CASKWTASYEQYF
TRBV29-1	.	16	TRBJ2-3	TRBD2	TGCAGCGTTGAAGATCGGGCTAGCGGTTACACAGATACGCAGTATTTT	CSVEDRASGYTDTQYF
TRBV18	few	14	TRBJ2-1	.	TGTGCCAGCTCACTACAGGGTGGTGTCGGTGAGCAGTTCTTC	CASSLQGGVGEQFF
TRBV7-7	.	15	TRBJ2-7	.	TGTGCCAGCAGCTTAGCGGAGGGACCCTCCTACGAGCAGTACTTC	CASSLAEGPSYEQYF
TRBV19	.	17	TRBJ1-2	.	TGTGCCAGTAGTATAGCCCCCAGGGGAACGGAGGACTATGGCTACACCTTC	CASSIAPRGTEDYGYTF
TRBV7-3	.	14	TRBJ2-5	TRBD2	TGTGCCAGCAGCTTGCTAGCGGGAGGGGAGACCCAGTACTTC	CASSLLAGGETQYF
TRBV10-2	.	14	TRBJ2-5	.	TGCGCCAGCAGTGAGACTAGCCCCGCGGGGACCCAGTACTTC	CASSETSPAGTQYF
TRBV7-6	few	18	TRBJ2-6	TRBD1	TGTGCCAGCAGCTCTCTCAGGGGGAACGGATCTGGGGCCAACGTCCTGACTTTC	CASSSLRGNGSGANVLTF
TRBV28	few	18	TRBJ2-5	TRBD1	TGTGCCAGCAGTTTAATCCCGACCGGGACAGGGCCGCAAGAGACCCAGTACTTC	CASSLIPTGTGPQETQYF
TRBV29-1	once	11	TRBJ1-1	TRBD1	TGCAGCGGCAACAGGGGCACTGAAGCTTTCTTT	CSGNRGTEAFF
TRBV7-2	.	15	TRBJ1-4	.	TGTGCCAGCAGCTTAAACCGGCAGGCTAATGAAAAACTGTTTTTT	CASSLNRQANEKLFF
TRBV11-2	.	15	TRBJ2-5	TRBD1	TGTGCCAGCAGCTTAGTAGGGGGCGCGGGTGAGACCCAGTACTTC	CASSLVGGAGETQYF
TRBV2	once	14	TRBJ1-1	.	TGTGCCAGCATGGACAGCGCAGAGGACACTGAAGCTTTCTTT	CASMDSAEDTEAFF
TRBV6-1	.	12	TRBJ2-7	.	TGTGCCAGCAGTGAAAGTTTGAGCGAGCAGTACTTC	CASSESLSEQYF
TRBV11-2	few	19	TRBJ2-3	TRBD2	TGTGCCAGCAGCTTACGGAGCGGGGGACAAGCGGGAGGAACAGATACGCAGTATTTT	CASSLRSGGQAGGTDTQYF
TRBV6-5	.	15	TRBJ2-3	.	TGTGCCAGCAGCCCTGGACTCGTTCTCACAGATACGCAGTATTTT	CASSPGLVLTDTQYF
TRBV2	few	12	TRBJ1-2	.	TGTGCCAGCAGTGAACAGGGCTATGGCTACACCTTC	CASSEQGYGYTF
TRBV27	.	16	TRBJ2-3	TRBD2	TGTGCCAGCAGTTTGGGGACTAGCGGGGCGCGAGATACGCAGTATTTT	CASSLGTSGARDTQYF